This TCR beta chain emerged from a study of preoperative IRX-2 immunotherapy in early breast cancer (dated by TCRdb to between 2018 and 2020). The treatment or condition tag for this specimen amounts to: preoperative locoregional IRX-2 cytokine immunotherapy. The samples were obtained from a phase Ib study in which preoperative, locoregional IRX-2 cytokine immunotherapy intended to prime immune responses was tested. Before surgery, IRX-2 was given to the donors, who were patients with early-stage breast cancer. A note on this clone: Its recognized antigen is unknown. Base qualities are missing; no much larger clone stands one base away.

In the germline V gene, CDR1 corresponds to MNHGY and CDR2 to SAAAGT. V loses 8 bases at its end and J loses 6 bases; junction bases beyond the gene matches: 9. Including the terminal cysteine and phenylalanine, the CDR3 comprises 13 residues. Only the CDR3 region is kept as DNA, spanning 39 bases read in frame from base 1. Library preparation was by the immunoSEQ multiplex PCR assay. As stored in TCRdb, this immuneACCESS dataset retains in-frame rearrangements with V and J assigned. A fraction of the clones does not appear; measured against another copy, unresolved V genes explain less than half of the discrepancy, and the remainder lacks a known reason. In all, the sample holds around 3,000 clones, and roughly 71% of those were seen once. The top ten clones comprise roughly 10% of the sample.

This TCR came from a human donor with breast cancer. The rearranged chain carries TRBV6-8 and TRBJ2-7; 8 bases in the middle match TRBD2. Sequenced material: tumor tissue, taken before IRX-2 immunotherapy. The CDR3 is CASLPGGAGEQYF. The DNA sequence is TGTGCCAGCCTCCCGGGGGGGGCGGGCGAGCAGTACTTC.